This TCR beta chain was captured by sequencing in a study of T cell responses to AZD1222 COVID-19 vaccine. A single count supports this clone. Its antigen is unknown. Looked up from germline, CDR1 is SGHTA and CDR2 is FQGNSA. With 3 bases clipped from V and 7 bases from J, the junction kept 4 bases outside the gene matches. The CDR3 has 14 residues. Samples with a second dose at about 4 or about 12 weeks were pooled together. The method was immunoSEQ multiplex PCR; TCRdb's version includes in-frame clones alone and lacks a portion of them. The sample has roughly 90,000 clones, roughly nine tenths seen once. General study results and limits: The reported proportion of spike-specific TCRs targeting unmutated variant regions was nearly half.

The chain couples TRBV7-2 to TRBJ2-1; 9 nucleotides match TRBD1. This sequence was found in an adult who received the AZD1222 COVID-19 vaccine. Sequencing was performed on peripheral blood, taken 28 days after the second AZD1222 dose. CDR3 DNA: TGTGCCAGCAGCTTTTGGACAGGGGAAAATGAGCAGTTCTTC. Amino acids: CASSFWTGENEQFF.